The 9 T cell receptor beta chains in this list originate from one sample, sequenced in a study of OX40 agonist ivuxolimab in advanced cancers. Sequenced by immunoSEQ multiplex PCR; TCRdb stores in-frame clones only, minus some. Of about 37,000 clones listed, around 85% are singletons. Sequences were derived from CD4+ or CD8+ T cells sorted from blood, sampled in a trial of the OX40 agonist ivuxolimab. All receptors come from an adult with an advanced solid tumor such as melanoma, head and neck, liver or kidney cancer.

This clone was detected only a few times. The chain links TRBV6-5 to TRBJ1-5; 10 bases fit TRBD1. V dropped 2 bases and J dropped 2; count of bases not matched to a gene: 0. Per germline, CDR1 MNHEY and CDR2 SVGAGI. The CDR3 is made up of 15 amino acids. The CDR3 sequence: CASSYGTGGNQPQHF. The CDR3 DNA sequence: TGTGCCAGCAGTTACGGGACAGGGGGCAATCAGCCCCAGCATTTT.

The rearrangement uses TRBV19 and TRBJ1-5; TRBD1 matches at 7 bases. Germline V gene data show CDR1 as LNHDA and CDR2 as SQIVND (reference sequence). Unmatched junction bases numbered 5, after V lost 5 bases and J lost 7 bases. The CDR3 covers 13 residues. CDR3 bases: TGTGCCAGTAGTTCAGGACAGGACCAGCCCCAGCATTTT. Translating it yields CASSSGQDQPQHF.

This sequence joins TRBV2 and TRBJ2-7, with TRBD2 as a possible D gene (5 bases). V was pared by 6 bases and J by 4 bases, with 10 bases between. The CDR3 contains 12 residues. Germline lookup yields CDR1 SNHLY and CDR2 FYNNEI. As DNA, the CDR3 is TGTGCCAGCAGGGGAGACTCATACGAGCAGTACTTC. It encodes CASRGDSYEQYF.

J is TRBJ1-1 and V is TRBV7-6; D is ambiguous. Germline CDR1 reads SGHVS; CDR2 reads FNYEAQ. CDR3 length equals 13 residues. Trimming left V 3 bases short and J 1 base short, with 6 bases between. The CDR3 bases are TGTGCCAGCAGCTTTACCCGGAACACTGAAGCTTTCTTT. Its protein is CASSFTRNTEAFF.

The chain is built from TRBV4-1 and TRBJ1-5; unclear D gene. CDR3 length equals 13 residues. Between the trimmed V and J ends, which lost 4 bases and 9 bases, there was a span of 13 bases. In germline, CDR1 is MGHRA, CDR2 YSYEKL. DNA for the CDR3: TGCGCCAGCAGCCCCGGCGAAAGGCGGCCCCAGCATTTT. This gives the protein CASSPGERRPQHF.

The rearrangement uses TRBV14 and TRBJ2-1, with 11 bases matching TRBD2. The CDR3 sequence is 16 residues long. The germline V gene encodes CDR1 SGHDN and CDR2 FVKESK. V was pared by 5 bases and J by 3 bases, with 6 bases of the junction left unmatched. The chain's CDR3 is CASSSPGTSGYNEQFF. As DNA, the CDR3 is TGTGCCAGCAGCAGCCCCGGGACTAGCGGCTACAATGAGCAGTTCTTC.

This clone was observed a handful of times. At one boundary the junction diverges from the germline segment, which might be a read error. The chain recombines TRBV5-1 with TRBJ1-2; 9 positions match TRBD1. The CDR3 covers 10 residues. CDR1 SGHRS and CDR2 YFSETQ come from the germline V gene. CDR3 nucleotide sequence: TGCGCCAGCAGCACCGGACAGGGGCCCTTC. Encoded protein: CASSTGQGPF. The full variable domain, completed using reference TRBV5-1 and TRBJ1-2, is KAGVTQTPRYLIKTRGQQVTLSCSPISGHRSVSWYQQTPGQGLQFLFEYFSETQRNKGNFPGRFSGRQFSNSRSEMNVSTLELGDSALYLCASSTGQGPFGSGTRLTVV.

The genes are TRBV27 and TRBJ2-1; D remains unclear. Germline assignment: CDR1 MNHEY and CDR2 SMNVEV (reference sequence). The CDR3 loop spans 15 amino acids. V was cut by 9 bases and J by 2 bases, with 17 bases left in between. In DNA form, the CDR3 reads TGTGCCAGAACACAAAAGAGTGATCCCTACAATGAGCAGTTCTTC. Protein sequence: CARTQKSDPYNEQFF.

The rearrangement links TRBV4-1 to TRBJ2-5, with D possibly matching TRBD2 (6 bases). The CDR3 is 15 amino acids. Trimming removed 1 base at V and 5 bases at J, with 14 bases between. CDR1 MGHRA and CDR2 YSYEKL come from the germline V gene. The CDR3 loop reads CASSQARERDETQYF. In nucleotides, the CDR3 is TGCGCCAGCAGCCAAGCTCGGGAGAGGGATGAGACCCAGTACTTC.